This T cell receptor beta chain was sequenced in a study of blood T cells in healthy people across ages (dated by TCRdb to the mid-2010s). Concerning the study at large: In model experiments, template switching captured roughly one uniquely barcoded TCR beta cDNA molecule for every two T cells. The study measured age-related changes in TCR beta repertoire diversity using deep sequencing normalized with unique cDNA molecular identifiers. Donors were grouped into four age groups: young (average 16 years), middle-aged (39), aged (about 60) and long-lived (approximately 78). To avoid experimental bias, donors of different ages were randomly spread across the sequencing lanes. For two donors (one aged 18 to 29 and one aged 80 or older), the study analyzed two additional independent replicas of 1 million unique cDNA reads from the same blood draw.

Library preparation was by 5' RACE. Sequencing instrument: Illumina HiSeq 2500. A second roughly 7 to 11 cycle PCR used a sample-barcoded 5' primer and a J-beta primer mix. A unique molecular identifier was introduced onto each TCR beta cDNA molecule by a template-switch 5' adaptor carrying 12 random nucleotides. Each sample yielded at least 2.5 million CDR3-containing paired-end reads. All of the RNA was converted into first-strand cDNA using the Mint cDNA synthesis kit, with a TRBC-specific oligonucleotide serving as the primer. After uracil-DNA glycosylase treatment, a first 18-cycle PCR used universal primers M1SS and BC2_uni_R on all cDNA. Processing in the source paper ran as follows. For normalization, 1 million high-quality reads were randomly selected from each sample, with every read carrying a distinct molecular identifier. Instead of being binned into consensus sequences, reads that shared molecular identifiers were thrown out. CDR3 identification, clonotype clustering and error correction used MiTCR with a Q25 quality threshold and the strictest error-elimination algorithm. A nonparametric unseen species model using Euler transformation provided a lower-bound estimate of total TCR beta diversity. The raw public reads went through TCRdb reprocessing: fastp at Q25, MiXCR clone calling, in-frame beta chains kept. CDR3 protein duplicates are merged, each entry listing the most common genes and DNA. The authors' filters were not applied to this entry. In this sample the table shows hundreds of thousands of distinct CDR3 sequences, 40% to 50% of which occur a single time. About 30% of the sample goes to the ten largest clones.

The germline V gene encodes CDR1 LNHNV and CDR2 YYDKDF (reference sequence). Reading from cysteine to phenylalanine, the CDR3 counts 15 amino acids. Of all the DNA, just the CDR3 is kept, 45 bases in frame from base 1. Relative to germline, V is missing 0 bases and J is missing 6 bases, with 7 bases of the junction outside any gene match. Many counts were recorded for this clonotype. There is no known antigen for this receptor. No base qualities exist here, and no much larger clone lies one base off it. General conclusions and limits of the study: Conclusive comparison of naive and antigen-experienced compartments was prevented by the profiling of bulk unsorted PBMCs. Compared with the aged group, more naive CD4+ T cells, fewer expanded clones and increased TCR diversity were shown by the long-lived group, suggesting age selection. Total diversity estimates from one million sequenced T cells were considered lower bounds and underestimates. The CMV infection status of donors was not known, potentially confounding age-related changes in expanded clonotypes. Observed TCR beta diversity per million T cells fell roughly linearly with age, and a significant reduction was already apparent by age around 39. A strong correlation was found between observed TCR beta diversity and the percentage of naive T cells measured by flow cytometry.

Systemically healthy Caucasian individuals from Russia, 35 to 50 in total and aged roughly 6 to 100 years, were included as donors. Each donor gave approximately 10 milliliters of peripheral blood, collected into EDTA-treated Vacutainer tubes. PBMCs were isolated by Ficoll-Paque density-gradient centrifugation, with at least 7 million obtained per sample. Total RNA, at least 5.5 micrograms per sample, was extracted from PBMCs with Trizol reagent. The percentages of naive CD45RAhigh/CD27high T cells were determined by flow cytometry on a PBMC aliquot from every donor. This chain is built from TRBV15 and TRBJ2-7, with 8 bases in between that match TRBD1. The TCR sequence derives from a man older than 75 in good health. The sample comprised blood. For the CDR3, the sequence is CATSRDLSGTGEQYF. The bases are TGTGCCACCAGCAGAGATTTGTCAGGGACAGGCGAGCAGTACTTC. Joined to the reference TRBV15 and TRBJ2-7 proteins, this CDR3 gives the full variable domain: DAMVIQNPRYQVTQFGKPVTLSCSQTLNHNVMYWYQQKSSQAPKLLFHYYDKDFNNEADTPDNFQSRRPNTSFCFLDIRSPGLGDTAMYLCATSRDLSGTGEQYFGPGTRLTVT.